This T cell receptor (beta chain) was recorded in a study of neurological immune-mediated disorders. The study, taken as a whole, reports: Across subjects, no CDR3 amino acid sequence appeared in expanded clones of more than one subject, a finding that suggested private repertoires in all groups. Clinical and MRI features did not associate with the cluster found in multiple sclerosis patients. The greatest TCR clonal expansion occurred in HTLV-1-associated myelopathy and the least in multiple sclerosis, which fell below healthy controls.

Trimming took off 5 bases at V and 5 bases at J, with 12 bases between the two ends. CDR3 size: 13 residues. Germline V lookup: CDR1 MNHEY, CDR2 SVGAGI. The authors produced cDNA by 5'RACE using 10-nucleotide random UMIs. From the 5' RACE reads, TCRdb called clonotypes with MiXCR, one entry per CDR3 protein. Among some 66,000 distinct CDR3 sequences, roughly 4.5% were seen once, and the ten largest hold less than 8%. As for this clonotype: Its antigen is unidentified.

Sequenced sample: PBMCs. This chain links TRBV6-5 with TRBJ1-2; D possibly corresponds to TRBD1 (6 bases). The receptor comes from a man aged 30-40 years with multiple sclerosis. CDR3 nucleotides: TGTGCCAGCAGTGCAGGGGTTGGGTATGGCTACACCTTC. It yields the protein CASSAGVGYGYTF.